These 22 T cell receptor beta chains share one sample of origin, sequenced in a study of shared clonotypes between healthy human individuals. The table came from immunoSEQ multiplex PCR; TCRdb's copy has only in-frame clones and leaves some out. The sample shows 2.5 million or so clones, 85% to 95% of them seen only once. The sequenced sample consisted of naive CD4+ T cells sorted from blood. Noted subset: CD45RA+ positively selected. The receptors derive from a man between 18 and 29 years old in good health.

This rearrangement joins TRBV6-1 to TRBJ2-7; D might be TRBD2 (7 bases). Germline V gene sequence: CDR1 MNHNS, CDR2 SASEGT. The CDR3 length is 14 residues. The V gene lost 6 bases and the J gene lost 4 bases, with 16 bases spanning the gap. As DNA, the CDR3 is TGTGCCAGCAGGACGGGAGGAGGGGGTTACGAGCAGTACTTC. Translating gives CASRTGGGGYEQYF.

The gene calls are TRBV7-2 and TRBJ1-4, with D maybe TRBD1 (6 bases). The germline V and J ends were trimmed by 3 bases and 0 bases, with 14 bases remaining between them. This CDR3 is built from 17 residues. Germline CDR1 is SGHTA and CDR2 is FQGNSA. The CDR3 here is CASSFSKRGSTNEKLFF. The CDR3 nucleotides read TGTGCCAGCAGCTTCTCGAAGAGGGGGTCAACTAATGAAAAACTGTTTTTT. Combining the CDR3 with reference TRBV7-2 and TRBJ1-4 gives the whole variable domain GAGVSQSPSNKVTEKGKDVELRCDPISGHTALYWYRQSLGQGLEFLIYFQGNSAPDKSGLPSDRFSAERTGGSVSTLTIQRTQQEDSAVYLCASSFSKRGSTNEKLFFGSGTQLSVL.

V is TRBV4-1 and J is TRBJ1-4; no clear D gene. Germline loops: CDR1 MGHRA, CDR2 YSYEKL. With 0 bases removed from V and 0 bases from J, the gap between germline ends came to 8 bases. The CDR3 has 16 residues. The CDR3, as DNA: TGCGCCAGCAGCCAAGAAACAGTTGCAACTAATGAAAAACTGTTTTTT. It encodes CASSQETVATNEKLFF.

In regard to this clone: Different DNA sequences within this sample yield the same CDR3. Here the CDR3 DNA reads TGTGCCAGCAGCTTAGGAGGGGGCACAGATACGCAGTATTTT. Protein product: CASSLGGGTDTQYF. This sequence joins TRBV11-3 and TRBJ2-3; either TRBD1 or TRBD2 may supply D (5 bases each). V was pared by 1 base and J by 1 base, with 6 bases between. The CDR3 sequence is 14 residues long. The germline CDR1 and CDR2 sequences are SGHNT and YENEEA.

This clone was recorded once. The chain is built from TRBV10-1 and TRBJ1-4; D not certain. Germline assignment: CDR1 WNHNN and CDR2 SYGVQD (reference sequence). The CDR3 extends over 13 amino acids. Trimming shortened V by 0 bases and J by 2 bases, and 1 base separated the two germline ends. Here the CDR3 DNA reads TGCGCCAGCAGTGAGTCGACTAATGAAAAACTGTTTTTT. Its translation is CASSESTNEKLFF.

This clone was seen only once. This chain uses TRBV6-6 with TRBJ2-5, with 11 nucleotides matching TRBD1. The CDR3 extends over 14 amino acids. V lost 7 bases, J lost 4 bases, and 5 bases stayed unmatched. Germline V CDR1 and CDR2: MNHNY, SVGAGI (reference sequence). In DNA form, the CDR3 reads TGTGCCAGCACCAAGGGACAGGGGGGAGAGACCCAGTACTTC. Translation gives CASTKGQGGETQYF.

The V call is TRBV7-2, the J call TRBJ1-1; D gene unclear. The length of the CDR3 is 13 residues. Per the germline V gene, CDR1 is SGHTA and CDR2 is FQGNSA. V lost 5 bases and J 2 bases, leaving 9 bases between the germline ends. This CDR3 reads CASSVKRNTEAFF. The CDR3, as DNA: TGTGCCAGCAGCGTCAAGAGAAACACTGAAGCTTTCTTT.

Concerning this clone: The junction shows a germline mismatch at one end, possibly a read error. The genes are TRBV7-7 and TRBJ2-2; D is unclear. This CDR3 spans 16 amino acids. Germline CDR1 SSHAT, CDR2 FNYEAQ (reference sequence). The CDR3 DNA reads as TGTGCTAGCAGCCCCGACCCACTGAGGCACACCGGGGAGCTGTTTTTT. Its protein product is CASSPDPLRHTGELFF.

The chain carries TRBV7-2 and TRBJ1-1; the match to TRBD1 covers 8 bases. V was pared by 7 bases and J by 3 bases, with 7 bases of the junction left unmatched. The CDR3 loop spans 14 amino acids. CDR1 is SGHTA, CDR2 FQGNSA, per germline. CDR3 sequence reads: CASTRQGTDTEAFF. The CDR3 DNA reads as TGTGCCAGCACCCGACAGGGGACGGACACTGAAGCTTTCTTT.

This chain uses TRBV6-1 with TRBJ1-3; D is unclear. Germline V gene data show CDR1 as MNHNS and CDR2 as SASEGT. The CDR3 is 15 amino acids. V was trimmed by 3 bases and J by 0 bases, leaving 9 bases between them. CDR3 protein: CASSEVVNSGNTIYF. CDR3 bases: TGTGCCAGCAGTGAGGTGGTTAACTCTGGAAACACCATATATTTT.

The rearrangement joins TRBV6-4 to TRBJ1-2, with unresolved D. Germline CDR1 MRHNA, CDR2 SNTAGT. Trimming left V 0 bases short and J 8 bases short, with 10 bases between. This CDR3 comprises 13 residues. In DNA, the CDR3 is TGTGCCAGCAGTGACTCCAGGACTGGGGGCTACACCTTC. Translated: CASSDSRTGGYTF.

In DNA form, the CDR3 reads TGTGCCAGCAGTTACTCGATTCAGGGGAACGGCTATGGCTACACCTTC. It yields the protein CASSYSIQGNGYGYTF. The chain combines TRBV6-5 with TRBJ1-2, with D maybe TRBD1 (6 bases). The CDR3 spans 16 residues. Trimming removed 0 bases at V and 4 bases at J, with 15 bases between. CDR1 and CDR2 from the germline V gene are MNHEY and SVGAGI.

Worth noting for this clone: The sample carries other DNA sequences with the same CDR3. The chain has TRBV11-2 and TRBJ1-1; 7 positions agree with TRBD1. Germline assignment: CDR1 SGHAT and CDR2 FQNNGV. The CDR3 runs to 13 residues. The V and J ends lost 3 bases and 4 bases, in that order; junction bases with no gene match: 2. DNA for the CDR3: TGTGCCAGCAGCTTCAGACAGGGCACTGAAGCTTTCTTT. Translating it yields CASSFRQGTEAFF.

This chain uses TRBV7-2 with TRBJ2-1; TRBD1 might be the D (5 bases). The CDR3 loop spans 14 amino acids. Germline values: CDR1 SGHTA, CDR2 FQGNSA. Trimming removed 2 bases from V and 10 bases from J, with 15 bases in between. CDR3 DNA: TGTGCCAGCAGCTTAAGGGGCGAGGCTATAGAGCAGTTCTTC. It codes for CASSLRGEAIEQFF.

V and J are TRBV6-5 and TRBJ2-3; the D is unclear. The CDR3 sequence is 14 residues long. Trimming took 7 bases from V and 0 from J, leaving 11 bases between them. Germline CDR1 reads MNHEY; CDR2 reads SVGAGI. The DNA of the CDR3 is TGTGCCAGCAAAACAACCGGGAGCACAGATACGCAGTATTTT. It codes for CASKTTGSTDTQYF.

This chain links TRBV15 with TRBJ1-4; D unresolved. Germline lookup yields CDR1 LNHNV and CDR2 YYDKDF (reference sequence). The CDR3 length is 13 residues. V lost 5 bases and J 4 bases, leaving 8 bases between the germline ends. CDR3 sequence: CATSPDLNEKLFF. CDR3 coding DNA: TGTGCCACCAGCCCGGACCTTAATGAAAAACTGTTTTTT.

The rearrangement links TRBV18 to TRBJ1-6, with 8 positions matching TRBD1. There are 14 residues in the CDR3. CDR1 and CDR2 (germline): KGHSH, LQKENI. V shed 6 bases, J shed 8 bases, and the junction held 6 bases outside the gene matches. The CDR3 DNA sequence: TGTGCCAGCTCCCACGCACAGGGGGATTCACCCCTCCACTTT. Translated: CASSHAQGDSPLHF.

Points on this clone: At one end the junction does not follow the germline gene, possibly because of a read error. The chain's CDR3 is CASSLGEGDRASMNTEAFF. Written as DNA, the CDR3 is TGTGCTAGCAGCTTAGGAGAGGGGGACAGGGCTTCTATGAACACTGAAGCTTTCTTT. The rearrangement links TRBV7-7 to TRBJ1-1, with TRBD1 identical over 9 bases. The germline V gene encodes CDR1 SSHAT and CDR2 FNYEAQ (reference sequence). CDR3 length: 19 amino acids.

This clone has only one observation. This chain links TRBV4-1 with TRBJ2-7, with D tentatively TRBD1 or TRBD2 (5 bases each). This CDR3 region has 19 residues. V was cut by 0 bases and J by 2 bases, with 23 bases left in between. CDR1 and CDR2 (germline): MGHRA, YSYEKL. CDR3 residues: CASSQEVTGARPEPYEQYF. Here the CDR3 DNA reads TGCGCCAGCAGCCAAGAAGTGACCGGGGCGCGGCCCGAACCCTACGAGCAGTACTTC.

Remarks on this clone: The identical CDR3 is also encoded by other nucleotide sequences in the sample. This chain connects TRBV7-2 to TRBJ2-7, with D unclear. V lost 0 bases to trimming and J lost 4 bases, with 7 bases between them. Germline V CDR1 and CDR2: SGHTA, FQGNSA. This CDR3 contains 13 residues. DNA of the CDR3: TGTGCCAGCAGCTTAGCAGAAGGGTACGAGCAGTACTTC. Amino acid sequence: CASSLAEGYEQYF.

The chain carries TRBV9 and TRBJ2-3, with no clear D. In germline, CDR1 is SGDLS, CDR2 YYNGEE. The CDR3 has 15 residues. Trimming shortened V by 3 bases and J by 1 base, and 12 bases separated the two germline ends. CDR3: CASSEGLGRTDTQYF. The CDR3, as DNA: TGTGCCAGCAGCGAAGGTTTGGGTCGCACAGATACGCAGTATTTT. The variable domain in full, with the rest retrieved from reference TRBV9 and TRBJ2-3, is DSGVTQTPKHLITATGQRVTLRCSPRSGDLSVYWYQQSLDQGLQFLIQYYNGEERAKGNILERFSAQQFPDLHSELNLSSLELGDSALYFCASSEGLGRTDTQYFGPGTRLTVL.

The chain's CDR3 is CASSPLEGPAYEQYF. The CDR3, as DNA: TGTGCCAGCTCACCACTCGAAGGACCGGCCTACGAGCAGTACTTC. The rearrangement uses TRBV18 and TRBJ2-7; no clear D gene. The CDR3 has 15 amino acids. The V end lost 1 base, the J end lost 2 bases, and 12 bases lay between the germline ends. From germline, CDR1 is KGHSH and CDR2 LQKENI.